The 10 T cell receptor beta chains below come from one sample, sequenced in a study of cytomegalovirus exposure and HLA in healthy donors. 60 Vbeta and 13 Jbeta primers were used in PCR. Data came from immunoSEQ multiplex PCR; TCRdb stores just in-frame clones and leaves some out. The profile shows some 170,000 clones, approximately 79% of them singletons. The specimen was PBMCs. These receptors were obtained from a man aged 35 to 55 in good health and CMV-seropositive.

The CDR3 DNA sequence: TGTGCCTGGAGCCATAGAGGCGGGACAGCTGAAGCTTTCTTT. Residues: CAWSHRGGTAEAFF. The chain recombines TRBV30 with TRBJ1-1, with 7 bases aligning to TRBD1. The CDR3 has 14 amino acids. V dropped 3 bases and J dropped 6; count of bases not matched to a gene: 10. Germline V gene lookup returns CDR1 GTSNPN and CDR2 SVGIG (reference sequence).

CDR3 DNA sequence: TGTGCCAGCAGTCCTAGTGTAGAGCAGGGTCGAGAGCAGTACTTC. Protein: CASSPSVEQGREQYF. The chain has TRBV2 and TRBJ2-7; maybe TRBD1 (5 bases). Germline V CDR1 and CDR2: SNHLY, FYNNEI. With 5 bases removed from V and 7 bases from J, the gap between germline ends came to 21 bases. The CDR3 is 15 residues long.

V and J are TRBV30 and TRBJ2-7, with a possible D match to TRBD1 (5 bases). Trimming took off 4 bases at V and 5 bases at J, with 15 bases between the two ends. The CDR3 sequence is 13 residues long. Germline V gene data show CDR1 as GTSNPN and CDR2 as SVGIG (reference sequence). The CDR3 DNA sequence: TGTGCCTGGAAAGGGCAGGGTAGCCACGAGCAGTACTTC. It encodes CAWKGQGSHEQYF.

The chain recombines TRBV7-6 with TRBJ2-7; the match to TRBD1 covers 7 bases. Germline V lookup: CDR1 SGHVS, CDR2 FNYEAQ. This CDR3 has 16 amino acids. V lost 1 base to trimming and J lost 3 bases; unmatched junction nucleotides: 9. In nucleotides, the CDR3 is TGTGCCAGCAGCTTAGGGGACAGCCTAGCAATCTACGAGCAGTACTTC. Its translation: CASSLGDSLAIYEQYF.

In this sample, this clone turned up once. V and J are TRBV28 and TRBJ1-5; 11 bases fit TRBD1. Germline CDR1 is MDHEN and CDR2 is SYDVKM. CDR3 length: 16 residues. The trim removed 4 bases at V and 9 bases at J, leaving 11 bases unmatched. Here the CDR3 reads CASSYSGQGDVVPQHF. The CDR3 nucleotides are TGTGCCAGCAGTTATTCGGGACAGGGGGATGTAGTGCCCCAGCATTTT.

The chain is built from TRBV10-1 and TRBJ2-2; 11 bases fit TRBD2. Unmatched junction bases numbered 8, after V lost 6 bases and J lost 5 bases. Germline V CDR1 and CDR2: WNHNN, SYGVQD (reference sequence). The CDR3 contains 16 residues. CDR3 coding DNA: TGCGCCAGCAGCTCACTAGCGGGAGTCGGGACCGGGGAGCTGTTTTTT. Encoded protein: CASSSLAGVGTGELFF.

The rearrangement links TRBV27 to TRBJ2-7; maybe TRBD2 (6 bases). CDR3 length: 15 amino acids. Trimming shortened V by 2 bases and J by 2 bases, and 13 bases separated the two germline ends. CDR1 and CDR2 (germline): MNHEY, SMNVEV (reference sequence). The CDR3: CASSLAGTYPYEQYF. The CDR3 bases are TGTGCCAGCAGTTTAGCTGGGACTTACCCCTACGAGCAGTACTTC.

This rearrangement joins TRBV20-1 to TRBJ2-1; D gene ambiguous. The germline V gene has CDR1 DFQATT and CDR2 SNEGSKA (reference sequence). This CDR3 contains 11 residues. V was shortened by 3 bases and J by 7 bases, with 7 bases between the two germline ends. CDR3 in amino acids: CSASRVNEQFF. CDR3 coding DNA: TGCAGTGCTAGCCGGGTAAATGAGCAGTTCTTC.

This clone appeared a single time. As DNA, the CDR3 is TGTGCCAGCAGCACTAGCTTCAACGAGCAGTACTTC. This encodes CASSTSFNEQYF. The rearrangement links TRBV28 to TRBJ2-7; D is possibly TRBD2 (6 bases). The CDR3 is 12 amino acids. Per the germline V gene, CDR1 is MDHEN and CDR2 is SYDVKM. Trimming took 6 bases from V and 5 from J, leaving 11 bases between them.

The chain carries TRBV29-1 and TRBJ2-3, with 13 bases lining up with TRBD2. The CDR3 extends over 15 amino acids. The germline V gene has CDR1 SQVTM and CDR2 ANQGSEA. After removal of 8 bases from V and 2 bases from J, the junction contained 7 bases not matched to a gene. Here the CDR3 reads CSTTGTSGNTDTQYF. The CDR3 bases are TGCAGCACGACCGGGACTAGCGGGAACACAGATACGCAGTATTTT.